This T cell receptor (beta chain) was sequenced for a study of technical replicates of blood from a few donors. Repertoires were generated with immunoSEQ multiplex PCR, while TCRdb's copy carries only in-frame clones and drops some. This table holds tens of thousands of clones, around 95% found once. The sequence derives from a human donor in good health. Sequencing used T cells isolated from PBMCs.

CDR3 sequence: CASSIAGGFYNEQFF. The DNA of the CDR3 is TGTGCCAGCAGCATAGCGGGAGGGTTTTACAATGAGCAGTTCTTC. V gene TRBV5-6 combines with J gene TRBJ2-1; 11 bases line up with TRBD2. The CDR3 covers 15 residues. Germline trimming cut 4 bases from V and 4 bases from J; bases unmatched to any gene: 4. CDR1 is SGHDT and CDR2 is YYEEEE in the germline V gene.